This entry is about one TCR beta chain. The sample is drawn from a study of blood T cell repertoires in COVID-19. Study-wide context: Italy, Spain and the United States were the sources of the convalescent and acute COVID-19 samples. In each case, the material was cDNA or gDNA derived from T cells, B-cell-depleted T cells, or PBMCs.

Trimming cost V 4 bases and J 0 bases; bases outside gene matches: 2. The CDR3 runs 15 residues. Germline loops: CDR1 SGDLS, CDR2 YYNGEE. In the original workflow: Reference gene primer amplification in the assay estimated nucleated cell counts. Sequenced by immunoSEQ multiplex PCR; TCRdb stores in-frame clones only, minus some. Clone size and the V and J calls come from that table; the DNA yielded D and trimming. Of more than 85,000 clones in the sample, 81% are singletons; the top ten hold roughly 37%. V is TRBV9 and J is TRBJ2-1, with 9 bases that match TRBD2. This clonotype was obtained from a man aged 80 or over with acute or convalescent COVID-19. Material for sequencing was peripheral blood. Here the CDR3 reads CASSSSGSSYNEQFF. DNA for the CDR3: TGTGCCAGCAGCAGTAGCGGGAGCTCCTACAATGAGCAGTTCTTC.